A single sample is the source of the 2 T cell receptor beta chains below, sequenced in a study of graft-versus-host responses after intestinal transplantation. No antigens are known for them. Libraries were prepared by immunoSEQ multiplex PCR; TCRdb keeps only in-frame clonotypes and omits some of them. The table shows approximately 90,000 clones, with 75% to 95% occurring only once. Sequences were derived from unstimulated CD8+ T cells sorted from spleen or lymph node cells, sampled before transplant. All receptors come from a human donor who was the organ donor for an intestinal transplant.

This rearrangement joins TRBV5-1 to TRBJ1-6; 7 nucleotides align to TRBD1. J was trimmed by 5 bases and V by 3 bases; bases with no gene match: 2. The CDR3 contains 14 residues. Per germline, CDR1 SGHRS and CDR2 YFSETQ. CDR3 loop: CASSWTGDNSPLHF. DNA for the CDR3: TGCGCCAGCAGCTGGACAGGAGATAATTCACCCCTCCACTTT.

V usage is TRBV13 and J usage is TRBJ1-1; possible D gene TRBD1, 5 bases. The germline V and J ends were trimmed by 1 base and 3 bases, with 12 bases remaining between them. Germline lookup yields CDR1 PRHDT and CDR2 FYEKMQ (reference sequence). The CDR3 runs 15 residues. As DNA, the CDR3 is TGTGCCAGCAGCTTAGAGGAGGGGCGGTACACTGAAGCTTTCTTT. The encoded protein is CASSLEEGRYTEAFF.